Listed here are 25 T cell receptor beta chains from one sample, sequenced in a study of T cells expressing NK-cell markers. TCRdb reprocessed the 5' RACE reads, with one entry per CDR3 protein and no DNA. The table lists over 150,000 distinct CDR3 sequences. Input material: blood T cells: a sorted CD56 or NKG2C T cell subset, CD4+ or CD8+ T cells, or bulk PBMC T cells (not recorded which). The receptors derive from a man aged 18-75 years in good health.

V is TRBV20-1 and J is TRBJ2-5; TCRdb outputs TRBD2, but without DNA this stays unchecked. CDR1 and CDR2 (germline): DFQATT, SNEGSKA (reference sequence). The CDR3 totals 17 residues. CDR3 loop: CSARDGTSGGAWETQYF.

The rearrangement uses TRBV2 and TRBJ2-3; TCRdb returns TRBD2, unconfirmable since there is no DNA. The CDR3 spans 16 residues. The germline V gene encodes CDR1 SNHLY and CDR2 FYNNEI. The CDR3 sequence is CASSESARGVTNTQYF.

V usage is TRBV6-2 or TRBV6-3 and J usage is TRBJ2-5; the D gene TCRdb calls, TRBD2, cannot be checked with no DNA. The CDR3 consists of 14 residues. Per germline, CDR1 MNHEY and CDR2 SVGEGT. Here the CDR3 reads CARPGLADQETQYF.

The chain recombines TRBV6-1 with TRBJ2-2. This CDR3 comprises 18 residues. Germline CDR1 reads MNHNS; CDR2 reads SASEGT. The CDR3 region is CASTIPGSPVGSTGELFF.

This chain links TRBV9 with TRBJ2-3; absent DNA, TCRdb's TRBD1 call cannot be checked. In germline, CDR1 is SGDLS, CDR2 YYNGEE. The CDR3 consists of 17 residues. This chain's CDR3 is CASGRGRLDHRTDTQYF.

The chain combines TRBV10-3 with TRBJ1-1. In germline, CDR1 is ENHRY, CDR2 SYGVKD. This CDR3 is built from 16 residues. CDR3 loop: CAISESVEGPYTEAFF.

The chain combines TRBV13 with TRBJ2-7; no DNA is available, so the TRBD1 call from TCRdb remains unchecked. The germline gives CDR1 PRHDT, CDR2 FYEKMQ (reference sequence). The CDR3 length is 16 residues. CDR3 amino acids: CASSPPRRTTFYEQYF.

The chain is built from TRBV21-1 and TRBJ2-7. TRBV21-1 is noted as a pseudogene. The CDR3 loop spans 11 amino acids. This CDR3 is CASSTQYEQYF.

This rearrangement joins TRBV19 to TRBJ1-1. The CDR3 sequence is 12 residues long. Germline V gene data show CDR1 as LNHDA and CDR2 as SQIVND (reference sequence). CDR3 in amino acids: CASSVMNTEAFF.

The rearrangement links TRBV7-8 to TRBJ2-1; TCRdb selects TRBD1, and the lack of DNA leaves this call unchecked. This CDR3 has 16 amino acids. Germline lookup yields CDR1 SGHVS and CDR2 FQNEAQ. CDR3: CASSDSGTISYNEQFF.

The chain carries TRBV10-3 and TRBJ2-2. CDR3 length: 13 residues. Germline V CDR1 and CDR2: ENHRY, SYGVKD. The CDR3 protein is CAIGLASTGELFF.

The rearrangement uses TRBV10-2 and TRBJ2-7. CDR1 is WSHSY, CDR2 SAAADI, per germline. This CDR3 has 13 amino acids. The CDR3 region is CASIHLEYGEQYF.

This rearrangement joins TRBV6-5 to TRBJ2-5; lacking DNA, the TRBD2 call made by TCRdb goes unchecked. Germline assignment: CDR1 MNHEY and CDR2 SVGAGI. The CDR3 is 17 amino acids. The CDR3 region is CASSYTWVTSDQETQYF.

This chain joins TRBV27 and TRBJ2-7; TCRdb names TRBD1, which stays unverified in the absence of DNA. This CDR3 comprises 15 residues. Looked up from germline, CDR1 is MNHEY and CDR2 is SMNVEV (reference sequence). CDR3 amino acids: CASSPDRIASYEQYF.

The chain links TRBV5-4 to TRBJ2-5; TCRdb calls TRBD1, which cannot be checked without DNA. CDR1 is SGHNT, CDR2 YYREEE, per germline (reference sequence). The CDR3 is made up of 16 amino acids. The CDR3 reads CASSLVGRPTQETQYF.

The chain combines TRBV5-5 with TRBJ2-7; the D call of TRBD1 rests on TCRdb alone, since no DNA is present to check it. The CDR3 totals 16 residues. Germline loops: CDR1 SGHKS, CDR2 YYEKEE (reference sequence). CDR3 in amino acids: CASSPLAGSHHYEQYF.

This chain uses TRBV24-1 with TRBJ1-1; absent DNA, TCRdb's TRBD1 call cannot be checked. This CDR3 has 13 amino acids. Per the germline V gene, CDR1 is KGHDR and CDR2 is SFDVKD. The CDR3: CATKAGGNTEAFF.

This rearrangement joins TRBV6-4 to TRBJ2-1; TCRdb's assignment of TRBD2 cannot be checked, as there is no DNA. The CDR3 totals 11 residues. From germline, CDR1 is MRHNA and CDR2 SNTAGT. Here the CDR3 reads CASSRTSGGFF.

J is TRBJ1-6 and V is TRBV12-2; the TCRdb call, TRBD1, lacks DNA for checking. TRBV12-2 is a documented pseudogene. The CDR3 runs to 16 residues. The CDR3 here is CASRLACGEGRSPLHF.

This chain joins TRBV9 and TRBJ2-3; no DNA is available, so the TRBD2 call from TCRdb remains unchecked. The CDR3 runs to 17 residues. Per germline, CDR1 SGDLS and CDR2 YYNGEE. The chain's CDR3 is CASSAPLAGPSTDTQYF.

The chain recombines TRBV29-1 with TRBJ1-1; there is no DNA to check the TCRdb D call of TRBD1. The V gene's germline CDR1 is SQVTM and CDR2 ANQGSEA. CDR3 length: 13 amino acids. The CDR3 spells CSVPGQGGTEAFF.

This rearrangement joins TRBV5-6 to TRBJ1-1; TCRdb's D gene call, TRBD1, goes unchecked for lack of DNA. The CDR3 is 12 residues long. CDR1 and CDR2 (germline): SGHDT, YYEEEE. CDR3 amino acids: CASSLVRQGTFF.

The V and J genes are TRBV10-3 and TRBJ2-3; TCRdb returns TRBD1, unconfirmable since there is no DNA. CDR1 ENHRY and CDR2 SYGVKD come from the germline V gene. The CDR3 contains 13 residues. CDR3 region: CAISPGDTDTQYF.

The rearrangement uses TRBV29-1 and TRBJ2-7; lacking DNA, the TRBD2 call made by TCRdb goes unchecked. The CDR3 has 12 amino acids. Per the germline V gene, CDR1 is SQVTM and CDR2 is ANQGSEA. CDR3 sequence reads: CNLGGVPYEQYF.

The CDR3 here is CASSAGTGLSYEQYF. The chain links TRBV7-8 to TRBJ2-7; absent DNA, TCRdb's TRBD1 call cannot be checked. CDR1 SGHVS and CDR2 FQNEAQ come from the germline V gene. This CDR3 has 15 amino acids.